Listed below are T cell receptor beta chains from one sample, sequenced in a study of cytomegalovirus exposure and HLA in healthy donors. Clones were sequenced by immunoSEQ multiplex PCR, and TCRdb holds only the in-frame ones, with some missing. The repertoire holds some 130,000 clones, about four fifths seen once, with around 0.92% in the top ten. The source material was PBMCs. The receptors derive from a human donor in good health. Each CDR3 is given with its conserved first and last residue. D genes are given only for firm matches. Clone size appears in some rows only: once, few, many, or a class for an expanded clone.

D gene: .
V gene: TRBV5-1
J gene: TRBJ1-6
clone size: .
CDR3 protein: CASSSELRQAFSYNSPLHF
CDR3 DNA: TGCGCCAGCAGTTCGGAACTCAGACAGGCTTTCTCCTATAATTCACCCCTCCACTTT

D gene: TRBD1
V gene: TRBV13
J gene: TRBJ2-7
clone size: once
CDR3 protein: CASSSTGTGLYEQYF
CDR3 DNA: TGTGCCAGCAGCTCCACCGGGACAGGGTTATACGAGCAGTACTTC

D gene: TRBD1
V gene: TRBV27
J gene: TRBJ1-2
clone size: .
CDR3 protein: CASSITGGDGYTF
CDR3 DNA: TGTGCCAGCAGTATTACAGGGGGCGACGGCTACACCTTC

D gene: .
V gene: TRBV4-2
J gene: TRBJ1-1
clone size: .
CDR3 protein: CASGPGGRGTEAFF
CDR3 DNA: TGTGCCAGCGGCCCAGGAGGACGGGGCACTGAAGCTTTCTTT

D gene: .
V gene: TRBV29-1
J gene: TRBJ2-5
clone size: .
CDR3 protein: CSVDGGVVLQTQYF
CDR3 DNA: TGCAGCGTTGACGGTGGAGTAGTATTACAGACCCAGTACTTC

D gene: .
V gene: TRBV5-6
J gene: TRBJ2-1
clone size: .
CDR3 protein: CASSLLRNEQFF
CDR3 DNA: TGTGCCAGCAGCTTGCTGCGGAATGAGCAGTTCTTC

D gene: .
V gene: TRBV6-1
J gene: TRBJ1-1
clone size: .
CDR3 protein: CASSAGGADTEAFF
CDR3 DNA: TGTGCCAGCAGTGCGGGGGGGGCGGACACTGAAGCTTTCTTT

D gene: .
V gene: TRBV7-2
J gene: TRBJ2-3
clone size: .
CDR3 protein: CASSQRQSLGTDTQYF
CDR3 DNA: TGTGCCAGCAGCCAAAGACAGTCTTTGGGCACAGATACGCAGTATTTT

D gene: .
V gene: TRBV7-2
J gene: TRBJ1-5
clone size: .
CDR3 protein: CASSTPGLEQPQHF
CDR3 DNA: TGTGCCAGCAGCACACCAGGGCTAGAGCAGCCCCAGCATTTT

D gene: .
V gene: TRBV12-5
J gene: TRBJ1-4
clone size: .
CDR3 protein: CASGFQGSRANEKLFF
CDR3 DNA: TGTGCTAGTGGTTTTCAGGGAAGTAGGGCTAATGAAAAACTGTTTTTT

D gene: .
V gene: TRBV5-1
J gene: TRBJ2-5
clone size: .
CDR3 protein: CASSLGQPETQYF
CDR3 DNA: TGCGCCAGCAGCTTGGGACAGCCGGAGACCCAGTACTTC

D gene: .
V gene: TRBV21-1
J gene: TRBJ1-1
clone size: few
CDR3 protein: CASSKRGAFF
CDR3 DNA: TGTGCCAGCAGCAAAAGGGGAGCTTTCTTT

D gene: .
V gene: TRBV5-8
J gene: TRBJ2-1
clone size: .
CDR3 protein: CASSLLGERGNEQFF
CDR3 DNA: TGTGCCAGCAGCTTACTGGGGGAAAGGGGGAATGAGCAGTTCTTC

D gene: TRBD1
V gene: TRBV5-1
J gene: TRBJ1-5
clone size: few
CDR3 protein: CASSLGQGAGQPQHF
CDR3 DNA: TGCGCCAGCAGCCTGGGACAGGGGGCCGGTCAGCCCCAGCATTTT

D gene: .
V gene: TRBV18
J gene: TRBJ2-7
clone size: .
CDR3 protein: CASSPRQIDRYF
CDR3 DNA: TGTGCCAGCTCACCACGCCAGATAGACAGGTACTTC

D gene: .
V gene: TRBV28
J gene: TRBJ1-5
clone size: .
CDR3 protein: CASSFTGNQPQHF
CDR3 DNA: TGTGCCAGCAGTTTTACAGGGAATCAGCCCCAGCATTTT

D gene: TRBD2
V gene: TRBV4-1
J gene: TRBJ2-7
clone size: .
CDR3 protein: CASSQELRGGASEQYF
CDR3 DNA: TGTGCCAGCAGCCAAGAACTGCGCGGGGGGGCCTCCGAGCAGTACTTC

D gene: TRBD2
V gene: TRBV10-1
J gene: TRBJ2-7
clone size: .
CDR3 protein: CASSAEYGLASYEQYF
CDR3 DNA: TGCGCCAGCAGTGCCGAGTACGGACTAGCCTCCTACGAGCAGTACTTC

D gene: TRBD1
V gene: TRBV5-4
J gene: TRBJ2-5
clone size: .
CDR3 protein: CASSPTGGAFYEQYF
CDR3 DNA: TGTGCCAGCAGTCCAACAGGGGGCGCTTTCTATGAGCAGTACTTC

D gene: .
V gene: TRBV28
J gene: TRBJ1-2
clone size: .
CDR3 protein: CASMTVFVGGTNYGYTF
CDR3 DNA: TGTGCCAGCATGACTGTATTCGTGGGGGGGACTAACTATGGCTACACCTTC

D gene: TRBD1
V gene: TRBV9
J gene: TRBJ2-2
clone size: .
CDR3 protein: CASSISTGKNTGELFF
CDR3 DNA: TGTGCCAGCAGCATATCGACAGGGAAGAACACCGGGGAGCTGTTTTTT

D gene: .
V gene: TRBV18
J gene: TRBJ2-3
clone size: .
CDR3 protein: CASSRSGDATTDTQYF
CDR3 DNA: TGTGCCAGCTCACGGTCTGGAGACGCCACTACAGATACGCAGTATTTT

D gene: TRBD2
V gene: TRBV28
J gene: TRBJ2-7
clone size: .
CDR3 protein: CASSPGGVYEQYF
CDR3 DNA: TGTGCCAGCAGTCCCGGGGGGGTCTACGAGCAGTACTTC

D gene: .
V gene: TRBV28
J gene: TRBJ1-6
clone size: .
CDR3 protein: CASSDPRGNGPPLHF
CDR3 DNA: TGTGCCAGCAGTGATCCAAGGGGGAATGGGCCACCCCTCCACTTT

D gene: .
V gene: TRBV6-1
J gene: TRBJ2-7
clone size: .
CDR3 protein: CASSSTESYEQYF
CDR3 DNA: TGTGCCAGCTCCTCTACGGAGTCCTACGAGCAGTACTTC

D gene: TRBD2
V gene: TRBV5-4
J gene: TRBJ2-1
clone size: .
CDR3 protein: CASSSGLAGGRVNEQFF
CDR3 DNA: TGTGCCAGCAGCTCCGGACTAGCGGGGGGGCGGGTCAATGAGCAGTTCTTC

D gene: .
V gene: TRBV2
J gene: TRBJ2-3
clone size: once
CDR3 protein: CASTSQGEGTDTQYF
CDR3 DNA: TGTGCCAGCACCTCTCAGGGGGAGGGCACAGATACGCAGTATTTT

D gene: TRBD1
V gene: TRBV10-1
J gene: TRBJ2-3
clone size: .
CDR3 protein: CASSPGTGGEGTQYF
CDR3 DNA: TGCGCCAGCAGTCCTGGGACAGGGGGCGAGGGTACGCAGTATTTT

D gene: TRBD1
V gene: TRBV2
J gene: TRBJ1-2
clone size: .
CDR3 protein: CASSEVHGQGDYGYTF
CDR3 DNA: TGTGCCAGCAGTGAAGTCCATGGACAGGGAGACTATGGCTACACCTTC

D gene: .
V gene: TRBV5-4
J gene: TRBJ2-7
clone size: .
CDR3 protein: CASSLDLPYEQYF
CDR3 DNA: TGTGCCAGCAGCCTGGACTTACCCTACGAGCAGTACTTC

D gene: .
V gene: TRBV7-9
J gene: TRBJ2-3
clone size: .
CDR3 protein: CSSSSRTVLPTDTQYF
CDR3 DNA: TGTTCCAGCAGCTCCCGGACAGTCCTTCCCACAGATACGCAGTATTTT

D gene: .
V gene: TRBV5-6
J gene: TRBJ2-7
clone size: .
CDR3 protein: CASSLWRYSYEQYF
CDR3 DNA: TGTGCCAGCAGCCTATGGCGGTACTCCTACGAGCAGTACTTC

D gene: .
V gene: TRBV11-2
J gene: TRBJ2-7
clone size: .
CDR3 protein: CASSPGLYEQYF
CDR3 DNA: TGTGCCAGCAGCCCCGGACTCTACGAGCAGTACTTC

D gene: .
V gene: TRBV4-2
J gene: TRBJ2-1
clone size: .
CDR3 protein: CASSPSVGSGFDEQFF
CDR3 DNA: TGTGCCAGCAGCCCCTCGGTAGGCTCGGGTTTCGATGAGCAGTTCTTC

D gene: TRBD1
V gene: TRBV4-1
J gene: TRBJ1-1
clone size: .
CDR3 protein: CASSQVGGRDRYLNTEAFF
CDR3 DNA: TGCGCCAGCAGCCAAGTAGGGGGCCGGGACAGATACCTCAACACTGAAGCTTTCTTT

D gene: TRBD2
V gene: TRBV19
J gene: TRBJ2-3
clone size: .
CDR3 protein: CASSIGTSGSTDTQYF
CDR3 DNA: TGTGCCAGTAGTATAGGGACTAGCGGCAGCACAGATACGCAGTATTTT

D gene: .
V gene: TRBV2
J gene: TRBJ1-1
clone size: .
CDR3 protein: CASSEAWQAEAFF
CDR3 DNA: TGTGCCAGCAGTGAAGCCTGGCAGGCGGAAGCTTTCTTT

D gene: TRBD2
V gene: TRBV10-1
J gene: TRBJ2-7
clone size: few
CDR3 protein: CASSDFAGGEQYF
CDR3 DNA: TGCGCCAGCAGTGACTTCGCGGGGGGCGAGCAGTACTTC

D gene: TRBD2
V gene: TRBV5-1
J gene: TRBJ2-7
clone size: .
CDR3 protein: CASSILAGDYEQYF
CDR3 DNA: TGCGCCAGCAGCATACTTGCGGGGGACTACGAGCAGTACTTC

D gene: TRBD1
V gene: TRBV7-8
J gene: TRBJ1-5
clone size: .
CDR3 protein: CASSNDQGAGNQPQHF
CDR3 DNA: TGTGCCAGCAGCAACGACCAGGGGGCTGGCAATCAGCCCCAGCATTTT

D gene: TRBD1
V gene: TRBV5-6
J gene: TRBJ1-1
clone size: .
CDR3 protein: CASSPGGTEAFF
CDR3 DNA: TGTGCCAGCAGCCCAGGGGGGACTGAAGCTTTCTTT

D gene: .
V gene: TRBV7-6
J gene: TRBJ1-5
clone size: .
CDR3 protein: CASSREASTNQPQHF
CDR3 DNA: TGTGCCAGCAGCCGCGAGGCATCAACCAATCAGCCCCAGCATTTT

D gene: .
V gene: TRBV19
J gene: TRBJ1-2
clone size: .
CDR3 protein: CASSIPGTSPGNGYTF
CDR3 DNA: TGTGCCAGTAGTATTCCAGGTACCTCACCGGGGAATGGCTACACCTTC

D gene: .
V gene: TRBV29-1
J gene: TRBJ2-7
clone size: .
CDR3 protein: CSVESQGPYEQYF
CDR3 DNA: TGCAGCGTTGAAAGCCAGGGTCCCTACGAGCAGTACTTC

D gene: TRBD1
V gene: TRBV7-6
J gene: TRBJ1-2
clone size: .
CDR3 protein: CASSFGDRGYSGYIF
CDR3 DNA: TGCGCCAGCAGCTTCGGCGACAGGGGTTATAGTGGCTACATCTTC

D gene: TRBD1
V gene: TRBV5-1
J gene: TRBJ1-4
clone size: few
CDR3 protein: CASSVQGAGEKLFF
CDR3 DNA: TGCGCCAGCAGCGTGCAGGGGGCAGGTGAAAAACTGTTTTTT